This T cell receptor beta chain emerged from a study of shared clonotypes between healthy human individuals. Study overall: Per donor, CD8 memory used one plate, CD8 naive used two, CD4 memory used three and CD4 naive used three.

Naivety among CD8 cells was defined by CD45RO negativity and positive CCR7 selection, thereby excluding terminally differentiated effector memory CD45RA+ cells. This CDR3 is built from 13 residues. Trimming took off 8 bases at V and 5 bases at J, with 16 bases between the two ends. Germline CDR1 reads SEHNR; CDR2 reads FQNEAQ (reference sequence). Study findings and constraints: It was observed that 5% to 6.5% of naive CD4 clonotypes were shared across a handful of donors.

To note about this clone: Antigen specificity is unknown.

The method was immunoSEQ multiplex PCR; TCRdb's version includes in-frame clones alone and lacks a portion of them. The data contain under 850,000 clones, approximately 92% of them singletons. The clonotype comes from a young man in good health. The gene calls are TRBV7-9 and TRBJ2-7; D might be TRBD2 (5 bases). Material: naive CD8+ T cells sorted from blood. The CDR3 loop is CASLGVLNDEQYF. The CDR3 DNA follows: TGTGCCAGCCTCGGGGTGTTAAACGACGAGCAGTACTTC.